A single sample gave rise to the 27 T cell receptor beta chains below, sequenced in a study of beta chain features in type 1 diabetes. Study-wide points: Among all four CD4+ subsets, Type 1 diabetes patients had TCRB CDR3s that were moderately but significantly shorter.

The authors reverse transcribed all of the isolated RNA, so sequencing captured expressed TCRB transcripts. The repertoire was sequenced with immunoSEQ multiplex PCR; TCRdb's copy has only in-frame clones and lacks some. The sample lists around 650,000 clones, 12% seen once, with over 0.1% in the top ten. The antigens for these receptors are not known. The sample taken for sequencing was naive CD4+ T cells from blood. These receptors originate from a man aged 25 to 40 with type 1 diabetes.

V is TRBV28 and J is TRBJ2-5, with 10 positions matching TRBD2. The trim removed 4 bases at V and 9 bases at J, leaving 14 bases unmatched. CDR1 MDHEN and CDR2 SYDVKM come from the germline V gene. The CDR3 length is 16 residues. The CDR3 loop reads CASSSTGTSELVAQYF. As DNA, the CDR3 is TGTGCCAGCAGTTCCACCGGGACTAGCGAGTTAGTGGCCCAGTACTTC.

The J gene is TRBJ2-7, the V gene TRBV28; possible D gene TRBD2, 5 bases. The CDR3 is made up of 11 amino acids. The germline V and J ends were trimmed by 3 bases and 12 bases, with 12 bases remaining between them. Germline CDR1 and CDR2: MDHEN and SYDVKM. The CDR3 reads CASSLSGRLYF. For the CDR3, the DNA is TGTGCCAGCAGTTTGTCGGGAAGGTTGTACTTC. Using reference TRBV28 and TRBJ2-7 for the parts outside the CDR3, the full variable domain is DVKVTQSSRYLVKRTGEKVFLECVQDMDHENMFWYRQDPGLGLRLIYFSYDVKMKEKGDIPEGYSVSREKKERFSLILESASTNQTSMYLCASSLSGRLYFGPGTRLTVT.

This clone has only a few counts. Other DNA sequences in the sample encode the same CDR3. The chain carries TRBV28 and TRBJ2-3; TRBD1 agrees at 8 bases. This CDR3 is 14 amino acids long. CDR1 is MDHEN, CDR2 SYDVKM, per germline. Losses at the gene ends were 4 bases for V and 3 bases for J; bases not matched to a gene: 3. CDR3 protein: CASSSGQGTDTQYF. CDR3 DNA: TGTGCCAGCAGTTCCGGACAGGGTACAGATACGCAGTATTTT.

This chain links TRBV6-1 with TRBJ1-1, with no clear D. Germline lookup yields CDR1 MNHNS and CDR2 SASEGT. The V end was cut by 4 bases, the J end by 2 bases, with 5 bases between. This CDR3 is 12 amino acids long. The chain's CDR3 is CASSGSNTEAFF. CDR3 in DNA: TGTGCCAGCAGTGGATCTAACACTGAAGCTTTCTTT.

The chain has TRBV7-3 and TRBJ1-6; TRBD1 matches 7 bases. V shed 5 bases, J shed 7 bases, and the junction held 8 bases outside the gene matches. This CDR3 is built from 15 residues. CDR1 SGHTA and CDR2 FQGTGA come from the germline V gene. The CDR3 reads CASSPGGQPNSPLHF. Written as DNA, the CDR3 is TGTGCCAGCAGCCCGGGGGGACAGCCCAATTCACCCCTCCACTTT. Complete variable domain (other parts from reference TRBV7-3 and TRBJ1-6): GAGVSQTPSNKVTEKGKYVELRCDPISGHTALYWYRQSLGQGPEFLIYFQGTGAADDSGLPNDRFFAVRPEGSVSTLKIQRTERGDSAVYLCASSPGGQPNSPLHFGNGTRLTVT.

J is TRBJ1-3 and V is TRBV23-1; possible D gene TRBD1, 6 bases. TRBV23-1 is an ORF for which the function is uncertain. The V and J ends lost 5 bases and 1 base respectively, with 15 bases between them. The CDR3 is made up of 16 amino acids. CDR3 region: CASSDPGTLSGNTIYF. In nucleotides, the CDR3 is TGCGCCAGCAGTGACCCCGGGACACTTTCTGGAAACACCATATATTTT.

The V call is TRBV28, the J call TRBJ1-6; D ambiguous. The CDR3 length is 14 residues. Trimming left V 4 bases short and J 7 bases short, with 11 bases between. The germline gives CDR1 MDHEN, CDR2 SYDVKM. The CDR3 nucleotides are TGTGCCAGCAGTTCTCAGGATGGGAATTCACCCCTCCACTTT. Protein sequence: CASSSQDGNSPLHF.

This clone was seen a few times. The gene calls are TRBV7-2 and TRBJ2-1; TRBD2 agrees at 10 bases. V shed 2 bases, J shed 3 bases, and the junction held 7 bases outside the gene matches. The CDR3 is made up of 17 amino acids. Germline CDR1 and CDR2: SGHTA and FQGNSA. CDR3: CASSLFTSGDHYNEQFF. The CDR3 DNA is TGTGCCAGCAGCTTATTCACTAGCGGGGACCACTACAATGAGCAGTTCTTC. The full variable domain, in which reference TRBV7-2 and TRBJ2-1 provide the parts outside the CDR3, is GAGVSQSPSNKVTEKGKDVELRCDPISGHTALYWYRQSLGQGLEFLIYFQGNSAPDKSGLPSDRFSAERTGGSVSTLTIQRTQQEDSAVYLCASSLFTSGDHYNEQFFGPGTRLTVL.

This clone came up a few times. The rearrangement joins TRBV29-1 to TRBJ2-3; no definite D call. The CDR3 runs 14 residues. With 1 base removed from V and 1 base from J, the gap between germline ends came to 9 bases. Germline V lookup: CDR1 SQVTM, CDR2 ANQGSEA. The CDR3 DNA follows: TGCAGCGTTGAAGGAACTATAGGCACAGATACGCAGTATTTT. Translating gives CSVEGTIGTDTQYF.

A few counts support this clone. The rearrangement joins TRBV7-9 to TRBJ2-7, with TRBD2 matching over 10 bases. J was trimmed by 6 bases and V by 7 bases; bases with no gene match: 9. Germline assignment: CDR1 SEHNR and CDR2 FQNEAQ (reference sequence). The CDR3 length is 14 residues. The CDR3 bases are TGTGCCAGCACCTCCCTAGCGGGGGTTGGCGAGCAGTACTTC. Amino acid sequence: CASTSLAGVGEQYF.

This clone was counted between two and nine times. The V call is TRBV4-2, the J call TRBJ2-3; maybe TRBD2 (6 bases). There are 14 residues in the CDR3. Trimming stripped 2 bases from V and 5 bases from J, with 11 bases between. The germline CDR1 and CDR2 sequences are LGHNA and YNFKEQ. CDR3 bases: TGTGCCAGCAGCCAATGGACTAACTTAGATACGCAGTATTTT. Amino acids: CASSQWTNLDTQYF.

A few counts support this clone. The chain uses TRBV7-9 and TRBJ1-1; D ambiguous. Germline CDR1 is SEHNR and CDR2 is FQNEAQ (reference sequence). The CDR3 consists of 14 residues. Deletions cut 5 bases from V and 1 base from J, with 11 bases between. CDR3 residues: CASSTSVGNTEAFF. CDR3 in DNA: TGTGCCAGCAGCACCTCGGTTGGGAACACTGAAGCTTTCTTT.

This clone was seen more than once but under ten times. CDR3 bases: TGTGTAATAATTTTTGGCAGGTCTGGAAACTATGGCTACACCTTC. It translates to CVIIFGRSGNYGYTF. The rearrangement uses TRBV30 and TRBJ1-2, with unresolved D. The CDR3 is made up of 15 amino acids. Germline assignment: CDR1 GTSNPN and CDR2 SVGIG (reference sequence).

J is TRBJ2-1 and V is TRBV7-9; possible D gene TRBD1, 6 bases. Germline CDR1 SEHNR, CDR2 FQNEAQ (reference sequence). This CDR3 comprises 15 residues. V was trimmed by 5 bases and J by 0 bases, leaving 11 bases between them. In nucleotides, the CDR3 is TGTGCCAGCAGCCGAGGACAGAGCTCCTACAATGAGCAGTTCTTC. This gives the protein CASSRGQSSYNEQFF.

The genes are TRBV7-2 and TRBJ1-2; TRBD1 matches at 8 bases. CDR1 and CDR2 from the germline V gene are SGHTA and FQGNSA. CDR3 length: 16 amino acids. V trimming: 5 bases; J trimming: 3 bases; junction bases outside the gene matches: 11. The CDR3 DNA sequence: TGTGCCAGCAGCCCGCCGGACAGGGCCCTAGACTATGGCTACACCTTC. Encoded protein: CASSPPDRALDYGYTF. The whole variable domain, remainder taken from reference TRBV7-2 and TRBJ1-2, is GAGVSQSPSNKVTEKGKDVELRCDPISGHTALYWYRQSLGQGLEFLIYFQGNSAPDKSGLPSDRFSAERTGGSVSTLTIQRTQQEDSAVYLCASSPPDRALDYGYTFGSGTRLTVV.

This clone was seen a handful of times. The chain carries TRBV19 and TRBJ2-2; D remains unclear. Germline CDR1 reads LNHDA; CDR2 reads SQIVND (reference sequence). Deletions cut 7 bases from V and 0 bases from J, with 3 bases between. This CDR3 spans 12 amino acids. The CDR3 is CASKPNTGELFF. The CDR3 DNA reads TGTGCCAGTAAGCCGAACACCGGGGAGCTGTTTTTT.

This clone showed up just a few times. The chain employs TRBV10-3 and TRBJ1-2; D gene ambiguous. Germline CDR1 reads ENHRY; CDR2 reads SYGVKD. The V gene lost 0 bases and the J gene lost 0 bases, with 8 bases spanning the gap. This CDR3 spans 15 amino acids. The CDR3 bases are TGTGCCATCAGTGAGTCGAAGGCTTCTAACTATGGCTACACCTTC. Translated, it gives CAISESKASNYGYTF.

The table lists this clone with a few counts. The chain carries TRBV11-1 and TRBJ2-3; TRBD1 matches 8 bases. From germline, CDR1 is SGHAT and CDR2 FQDESV (reference sequence). Germline trimming cut 2 bases from V and 0 bases from J; bases unmatched to any gene: 4. The length of the CDR3 is 16 residues. The chain's CDR3 is CASSLWTGRSTDTQYF. As DNA, the CDR3 is TGTGCCAGCAGCTTATGGACAGGGCGCAGCACAGATACGCAGTATTTT.

A few counts support this clone. This chain uses TRBV7-9 with TRBJ2-3, with TRBD1 matching over 9 bases. CDR3 length: 17 amino acids. Trimming at V came to 1 base and at J to 3 bases, leaving 8 bases not matched to a gene. Germline V gene sequence: CDR1 SEHNR, CDR2 FQNEAQ (reference sequence). CDR3: CASSLGSGTGITDTQYF. The CDR3 bases are TGTGCCAGCAGCTTAGGCTCCGGGACAGGGATTACAGATACGCAGTATTTT.

The rearrangement uses TRBV5-4 and TRBJ1-6; D is possibly TRBD1 (6 bases). This CDR3 region has 13 residues. V was shortened by 2 bases and J by 10 bases, with 10 bases between the two germline ends. CDR1 is SGHNT, CDR2 YYREEE, per germline (reference sequence). DNA of the CDR3: TGTGCCAGCAGCTTCAACAGGGTCTCACCCCTCCACTTT. Protein sequence: CASSFNRVSPLHF. Drawing the rest from reference TRBV5-4 and TRBJ1-6, the complete variable domain is ETGVTQSPTHLIKTRGQQVTLRCSSQSGHNTVSWYQQALGQGPQFIFQYYREEENGRGNFPPRFSGLQFPNYSSELNVNALELDDSALYLCASSFNRVSPLHFGNGTRLTVT.

This clone has just a few counts. This rearrangement joins TRBV7-9 to TRBJ2-3, with D perhaps TRBD1 (5 bases). Trimming shortened V by 5 bases and J by 0 bases, and 12 bases separated the two germline ends. Germline CDR1 SEHNR, CDR2 FQNEAQ (reference sequence). This CDR3 has 15 residues. CDR3 loop: CASSDQGTSTDTQYF. CDR3 sequence (DNA): TGTGCCAGCAGCGATCAGGGTACTAGCACAGATACGCAGTATTTT.

Worth noting for this clone: Different DNA sequences within this sample yield the same CDR3. The chain recombines TRBV9 with TRBJ2-1; TRBD2 matches at 7 bases. Germline CDR1 reads SGDLS; CDR2 reads YYNGEE. This CDR3 comprises 15 residues. The V segment lost 0 bases and the J segment 2 bases; nucleotides outside the gene matches: 2. Written as DNA, the CDR3 is TGTGCCAGCAGCGTAGCGGGGGGTACCTACAATGAGCAGTTCTTC. The encoded protein is CASSVAGGTYNEQFF.

CDR3 protein: CASGLPGLYNEQFF. As DNA, the CDR3 is TGTGCTAGTGGTTTGCCTGGACTTTACAATGAGCAGTTCTTC. The rearrangement uses TRBV12-5 and TRBJ2-1; weak D call: TRBD2 (5 bases). The CDR3 runs to 14 residues. Germline assignment: CDR1 LGHNT and CDR2 FRNRAP. Between the trimmed V and J ends, which lost 2 bases and 4 bases, there was a span of 9 bases. Complete variable domain (other parts from reference TRBV12-5 and TRBJ2-1): DARVTQTPRHKVTEMGQEVTMRCQPILGHNTVFWYRQTMMQGLELLAYFRNRAPLDDSGMPKDRFSAEMPDATLATLKIQPSEPRDSAVYFCASGLPGLYNEQFFGPGTRLTVL.

In its sample, this clone was seen a few times. This chain connects TRBV7-2 to TRBJ1-2; D is possibly TRBD1 (5 bases). This CDR3 region has 12 residues. Trimming removed 2 bases from V and 8 bases from J, with 9 bases in between. Germline V gene lookup returns CDR1 SGHTA and CDR2 FQGNSA. CDR3 DNA: TGTGCCAGCAGCTTAAGAGGGGACGGCTACACCTTC. It codes for CASSLRGDGYTF.

With regard to this clone: This same CDR3 is encoded by further DNA sequences in the sample. This sequence joins TRBV7-2 and TRBJ2-5, with 9 bases identical to TRBD1. CDR1 and CDR2 from the germline V gene are SGHTA and FQGNSA. The CDR3 contains 16 residues. Losses at the gene ends were 1 base for V and 5 bases for J; bases not matched to a gene: 8. In DNA, the CDR3 is TGTGCCAGCAGCTTAGGCTTGGGGACAGGGTGGGAGACCCAGTACTTC. Its protein product is CASSLGLGTGWETQYF.

The V gene is TRBV5-1, the J gene TRBJ2-2; the D gene is possibly TRBD1 (5 bases). Germline CDR1 is SGHRS and CDR2 is YFSETQ. The CDR3 extends over 15 amino acids. V lost 0 bases to trimming and J lost 7 bases, with 13 bases between them. CDR3 sequence reads: CASSLDRRANGELFF. The CDR3 DNA is TGCGCCAGCAGCTTGGACCGCAGGGCTAACGGGGAGCTGTTTTTT.

This clone was seen a few times. The chain is built from TRBV14 and TRBJ2-3; D remains ambiguous. The germline gives CDR1 SGHDN, CDR2 FVKESK. CDR3 size: 15 residues. V was clipped by 1 base and J by 1 base, with 9 bases between them. CDR3 coding DNA: TGTGCCAGCAGCCAAGGCCCAATTGGCACAGATACGCAGTATTTT. This encodes CASSQGPIGTDTQYF. Full variable domain (rest looked up from reference TRBV14 and TRBJ2-3): EAGVTQFPSHSVIEKGQTVTLRCDPISGHDNLYWYRRVMGKEIKFLLHFVKESKQDESGMPNNRFLAERTGGTYSTLKVQPAELEDSGVYFCASSQGPIGTDTQYFGPGTRLTVL.